The 20 T cell receptor beta chains given below trace back to one sample, sequenced in a study of blood T cell repertoires in COVID-19. TCRdb keeps only in-frame clones here, not all; method: immunoSEQ multiplex PCR. The top ten clones hold approximately 1.6% of a sample with around 250,000 clones, around 87% of them seen once. The specimen was PBMCs or T cells enriched from blood (not recorded which). All receptors come from a woman in her fifties or sixties who had recovered from COVID-19.

The chain employs TRBV10-2 and TRBJ1-2; no clear D. In germline, CDR1 is WSHSY, CDR2 SAAADI. This CDR3 spans 14 amino acids. V gave up 0 bases and J gave up 4 bases, with 9 bases separating them. Written as DNA, the CDR3 is TGCGCCAGCAGTGAGTCGGGCACTGGCTATGGCTACACCTTC. This gives the protein CASSESGTGYGYTF.

In this sample, this clone turned up once. This chain uses TRBV28 with TRBJ2-3, with 8 bases identical to TRBD2. The V gene's germline CDR1 is MDHEN and CDR2 SYDVKM. V shed 6 bases and J 3 bases; nucleotides not matched to a gene: 11. The CDR3 has 16 amino acids. The CDR3 is CASRLAGGRITDTQYF. CDR3 nucleotide sequence: TGTGCCAGCAGGCTAGCGGGCGGGAGAATTACAGATACGCAGTATTTT.

The rearrangement links TRBV6-2 or TRBV6-3 to TRBJ2-1, with 8 nucleotides matching TRBD1. Per the germline V gene, CDR1 is MNHEY and CDR2 is SVGEGT. J gave up 6 bases and V 2 bases, and 12 bases lay outside the gene matches. The CDR3 is 17 amino acids. The chain's CDR3 is CASSYGIVDRAANEQFF. CDR3 coding DNA: TGTGCCAGCAGTTACGGGATTGTGGACAGGGCCGCCAATGAGCAGTTCTTC.

The chain couples TRBV10-3 to TRBJ2-1; perhaps TRBD2 as D (5 bases). From germline, CDR1 is ENHRY and CDR2 SYGVKD. This CDR3 region has 16 residues. V was trimmed by 0 bases and J by 8 bases, leaving 17 bases between them. CDR3 region: CAISESEGWAPDEQFF. DNA of the CDR3: TGTGCCATCAGTGAGTCCGAGGGATGGGCTCCTGATGAGCAGTTCTTC.

The J gene is TRBJ2-7, the V gene TRBV5-6; perhaps TRBD2 as D (7 bases). The CDR3 totals 16 residues. V was shortened by 4 bases and J by 1 base, with 18 bases between the two germline ends. Germline V gene data show CDR1 as SGHDT and CDR2 as YYEEEE. CDR3 protein: CASSPGGWAQSYEQYF. The CDR3 nucleotides read TGTGCCAGCAGCCCGGGGGGCTGGGCGCAGTCCTACGAGCAGTACTTC.

The J gene is TRBJ1-5, the V gene TRBV14; maybe TRBD1 (5 bases). Deletions cut 3 bases from V and 9 bases from J, with 12 bases between. Germline CDR1 SGHDN, CDR2 FVKESK. This CDR3 is built from 13 residues. The CDR3 DNA sequence: TGTGCCAGCAGCCACAGGGAGGGTTTGCCCCAGCATTTT. Translation gives CASSHREGLPQHF.

The chain employs TRBV27 and TRBJ1-2; TRBD1 might be the D (5 bases). CDR1 is MNHEY and CDR2 is SMNVEV in the germline V gene (reference sequence). The CDR3 is 15 amino acids. With 0 bases removed from V and 6 bases from J, the gap between germline ends came to 14 bases. The CDR3 nucleotides read TGTGCCAGCAGTTTATCCAGGCAGGGCGGGAATGGCTACACCTTC. Its translation is CASSLSRQGGNGYTF.

The V call is TRBV7-2, the J call TRBJ2-3; TRBD1 agrees at 7 bases. CDR3 size: 15 residues. Germline V gives CDR1 SGHTA, CDR2 FQGNSA. J was trimmed by 4 bases and V by 5 bases; bases with no gene match: 9. For the CDR3, the DNA is TGTGCCAGCAGCGGACTCCCAGGGGGAGCAGATACGCAGTATTTT. Residues: CASSGLPGGADTQYF.

The chain couples TRBV7-6 to TRBJ2-1, with TRBD2 as a possible D gene (5 bases). Germline assignment: CDR1 SGHVS and CDR2 FNYEAQ. The CDR3 is 12 residues long. The V end was cut by 2 bases, the J end by 8 bases, with 7 bases between. The CDR3 region has the DNA TGTGCCAGCAGCTTATCGGGGTATGAGCAGTTCTTC. Residues: CASSLSGYEQFF. Full variable domain (outside the CDR3, taken from reference TRBV7-6 and TRBJ2-1): GAGVSQSPRYKVTKRGQDVALRCDPISGHVSLYWYRQALGQGPEFLTYFNYEAQQDKSGLPNDRFSAERPEGSISTLTIQRTEQRDSAMYRCASSLSGYEQFFGPGTRLTVL.

The chain joins TRBV21-1 to TRBJ1-4; TRBD1, the table's D call, was not compared with the DNA. TRBV21-1 counts as a pseudogene. This CDR3 spans 23 amino acids. CDR3 nucleotides: TGTGCCAGCAGCGGAAATCAAGAGACACAGGGGGCGACGATAGCATCAACTAATGAAAAACTGTTTTTT. Its protein product is CASSGNQETQGATIASTNEKLFF.

The chain combines TRBV27 with TRBJ2-1, with unresolved D. The ends were cut back, 7 bases at V and 6 bases at J, with 16 bases in the middle. The germline V gene encodes CDR1 MNHEY and CDR2 SMNVEV (reference sequence). The CDR3 has 14 residues. The CDR3: CASKWVGPTNEQFF. CDR3 bases: TGTGCCAGCAAATGGGTGGGCCCGACCAATGAGCAGTTCTTC.

The chain recombines TRBV7-9 with TRBJ1-5, with 10 positions matching TRBD1. Germline V CDR1 and CDR2: SEHNR, FQNEAQ (reference sequence). CDR3 length: 19 residues. After removal of 0 bases from V and 0 bases from J, the junction contained 8 bases not matched to a gene. The CDR3 is CASSLAAGTGDYSNQPQHF. As DNA, the CDR3 is TGTGCCAGCAGCTTAGCGGCCGGGACAGGGGACTATAGCAATCAGCCCCAGCATTTT.

This chain links TRBV6-5 with TRBJ2-7, with 7 bases lining up with TRBD1. CDR3 length: 14 residues. The germline V gene has CDR1 MNHEY and CDR2 SVGAGI. V dropped 6 bases and J dropped 7; count of bases not matched to a gene: 12. DNA for the CDR3: TGTGCCAGCAGCCCCGGGACAGAGTCTAGGGAGCAGTACTTC. Its protein product is CASSPGTESREQYF.

The chain has TRBV19 and TRBJ2-6; the D gene is possibly TRBD1 (5 bases). The V and J ends lost 5 bases and 0 bases respectively, with 17 bases between them. Germline V gene lookup returns CDR1 LNHDA and CDR2 SQIVND (reference sequence). This CDR3 has 18 amino acids. The CDR3, as DNA: TGTGCCAGTAGTCCCCCCTCCCAGGGTAGCTCTGGGGCCAACGTCCTGACTTTC. Amino acid sequence: CASSPPSQGSSGANVLTF.

This clone came up once. The chain joins TRBV2 to TRBJ2-1, with 9 positions matching TRBD2. Per germline, CDR1 SNHLY and CDR2 FYNNEI. This CDR3 has 16 amino acids. J gave up 9 bases and V 6 bases, and 15 bases lay outside the gene matches. In nucleotides, the CDR3 is TGTGCCAGCAGGGACAGGATAGCGGGAGCCACCCCTGAGCAGTTCTTC. It specifies CASRDRIAGATPEQFF.

This chain connects TRBV6-5 to TRBJ1-2; D may be TRBD1 (6 bases). Per germline, CDR1 MNHEY and CDR2 SVGAGI. There are 14 residues in the CDR3. V lost 6 bases and J lost 2, with 13 bases in between. CDR3 sequence (DNA): TGTGCCAGCAGGGGGACAATAACCAACTATGGCTACACCTTC. The encoded protein is CASRGTITNYGYTF.

The V call is TRBV5-1, the J call TRBJ2-7; maybe TRBD2 (5 bases). Per germline, CDR1 SGHRS and CDR2 YFSETQ. CDR3 length equals 15 residues. V gave up 2 bases and J gave up 5 bases, with 17 bases separating them. This CDR3 reads CASSFGQAAGDEQYF. DNA for the CDR3: TGCGCCAGCAGCTTTGGGCAGGCTGCCGGGGACGAGCAGTACTTC.

The chain is built from TRBV28 and TRBJ2-7, with 9 nucleotides matching TRBD1. Germline V gene data show CDR1 as MDHEN and CDR2 as SYDVKM. CDR3 length equals 13 residues. The ends lost 7 bases at V and 4 bases at J; junction bases unmatched: 5. The CDR3 spells CASTTGGVYEQYF. The CDR3 DNA reads as TGTGCCAGCACGACAGGGGGTGTTTACGAGCAGTACTTC.

The rearrangement links TRBV30 to TRBJ2-1, with TRBD2 matching 10 bases. The CDR3 has 15 residues. From germline, CDR1 is GTSNPN and CDR2 SVGIG (reference sequence). J gave up 2 bases and V 0 bases, and 1 base lay outside the gene matches. The CDR3 reads CAWSVSGRAYNEQFF. The DNA for the CDR3 is TGTGCCTGGAGTGTCAGCGGGAGGGCCTACAATGAGCAGTTCTTC.

The rearrangement joins TRBV25-1 to TRBJ2-5, with 7 bases lining up with TRBD2. CDR3 length: 15 amino acids. Germline V gene lookup returns CDR1 MGHDK and CDR2 SYGVNS. With V trimmed by 4 bases and J by 5 bases, 10 bases remained unmatched. The CDR3 DNA reads TGTGCCAGCAGTGCTGGGGGACTGCGGGGGGAGACCCAGTACTTC. Amino acids: CASSAGGLRGETQYF.